Reported below is one TCR beta chain. Antigen specificity is unknown. The data are from a study of T-cell reconstitution after alpha-beta-depleted transplantation in children. Study-level findings and limits: Surviving thymic progenitors and recipient T cells were the source of high TCRbeta diversity at day 60 in some patients. Several hundred rapidly expanded clones from non-depleted graft cells reportedly supplied alpha-beta T cells about two months post-transplant.

The germline gives CDR1 MGHRA, CDR2 YSYEKL. V lost 1 base and J lost 3, with 13 bases in between. CDR3 length equals 15 residues. The TCRbeta library incorporated unique molecular identifiers. TCRdb recomputed calls from the PCR reads with MiXCR, one row per CDR3 protein. The sample yields around 800,000 distinct CDR3 sequences, 15% to 20% seen once. V usage is TRBV4-1 and J usage is TRBJ2-7; perhaps TRBD2 as D (6 bases). The sequencing here drew on PBMCs, mostly from graft donor cells, taken 360 days after TCRalphabeta/CD19-depleted stem cell transplant. The origin of this receptor is a male patient between 10 and 17 years old who had a stem cell transplant for acute lymphoblastic leukemia, so the T cells may come from the graft donor. As DNA, the CDR3 is TGCGCCAGCAGCCAAGGTGTGGGTAGCGGCTACGAGCAGTACTTC. It translates to CASSQGVGSGYEQYF.